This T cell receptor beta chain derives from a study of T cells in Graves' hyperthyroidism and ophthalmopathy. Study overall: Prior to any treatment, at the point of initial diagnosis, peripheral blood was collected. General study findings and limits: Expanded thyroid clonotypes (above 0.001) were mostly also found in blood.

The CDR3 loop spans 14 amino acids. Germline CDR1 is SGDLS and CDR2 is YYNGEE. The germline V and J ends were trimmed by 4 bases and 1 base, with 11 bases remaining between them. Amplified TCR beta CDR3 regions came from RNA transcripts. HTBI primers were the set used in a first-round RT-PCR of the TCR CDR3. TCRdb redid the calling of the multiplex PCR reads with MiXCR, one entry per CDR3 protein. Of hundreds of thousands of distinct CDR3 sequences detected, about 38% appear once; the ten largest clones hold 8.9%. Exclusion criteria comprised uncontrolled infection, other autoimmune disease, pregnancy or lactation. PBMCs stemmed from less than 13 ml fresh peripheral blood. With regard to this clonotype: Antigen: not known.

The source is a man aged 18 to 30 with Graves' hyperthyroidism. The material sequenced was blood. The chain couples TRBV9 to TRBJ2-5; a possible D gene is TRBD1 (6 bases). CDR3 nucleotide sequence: TGTGCCAGCAGCATTGGACAGCTCCAAGAGACCCAGTACTTC. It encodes CASSIGQLQETQYF. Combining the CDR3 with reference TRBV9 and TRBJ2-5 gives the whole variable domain DSGVTQTPKHLITATGQRVTLRCSPRSGDLSVYWYQQSLDQGLQFLIQYYNGEERAKGNILERFSAQQFPDLHSELNLSSLELGDSALYFCASSIGQLQETQYFGPGTRLLVL.